The 32 T cell receptor beta chains given below trace back to one sample, sequenced in a study of CD8+ T cells in alopecia areata. This sample's treatment: oral pan-JAK inhibitor, 5-10 mg twice daily. Sequencing relied on a cDNA template that was reverse transcribed from extracted RNA. Data came from immunoSEQ multiplex PCR; TCRdb stores just in-frame clones and leaves some out. The sample records 200,000 to 250,000 clones, roughly two fifths being singletons. This specimen was CD4+ T cells sorted from blood, taken between weeks 30 and 35, from a patient treated with tofacitinib. Receptors originate from a human donor with alopecia areata.

Only one count was recorded for this clone. This may be a read error: a much more frequent sequence differs by one nucleotide. The V gene is TRBV7-3, the J gene TRBJ1-1; D is undetermined. V shed 2 bases and J shed 1 base, with 5 bases lying between them. CDR3 length equals 13 residues. CDR1 is SGHTA, CDR2 FQGTGA, per germline. CDR3 sequence (DNA): TGTGCCAGCAGCTTACACAGGAACACTGAAGCTTTCTTT. Protein product: CASSLHRNTEAFF.

This clone was seen a few times. The chain links TRBV2 to TRBJ1-5; D is possibly TRBD1 (5 bases). The CDR3 has 13 residues. V was shortened by 6 bases and J by 3 bases, with 9 bases between the two germline ends. Per germline, CDR1 SNHLY and CDR2 FYNNEI. In DNA, the CDR3 is TGTGCCAGCAGCCAGGGAACCAATCAGCCCCAGCATTTT. Translated, it gives CASSQGTNQPQHF.

The genes are TRBV19 and TRBJ2-1; TRBD2 matches at 8 bases. The germline V gene has CDR1 LNHDA and CDR2 SQIVND (reference sequence). This CDR3 is 13 amino acids long. The J segment lost 2 bases and the V segment lost 10 bases, leaving 4 bases of the junction unmatched. DNA for the CDR3: TGTGCCACCACGGGGGGGCCCTACAATGAGCAGTTCTTC. Its translation: CATTGGPYNEQFF. The full variable domain, rest sourced from reference TRBV19 and TRBJ2-1, is DGGITQSPKYLFRKEGQNVTLSCEQNLNHDAMYWYRQDPGQGLRLIYYSQIVNDFQKGDIAEGYSVSREKKESFPLTVTSAQKNPTAFYLCATTGGPYNEQFFGPGTRLTVL.

J is TRBJ2-7 and V is TRBV7-8, with TRBD1 matching 8 bases. The CDR3 is made up of 12 amino acids. The V segment lost 5 bases and the J segment 9 bases; nucleotides outside the gene matches: 6. Looked up from germline, CDR1 is SGHVS and CDR2 is FQNEAQ. For the CDR3, the DNA is TGTGCCAGCAGCGGACAGGGCCGGGTGCAGTACTTC. Translated: CASSGQGRVQYF. The full variable domain, its missing parts supplied by reference TRBV7-8 and TRBJ2-7, is GAGVSQSPRYKVAKRGQDVALRCDPISGHVSLFWYQQALGQGPEFLTYFQNEAQLDKSGLPSDRFFAERPEGSVSTLKIQRTQQEDSAVYLCASSGQGRVQYFGPGTRLTVT.

The sample holds a few counts of this clone. The chain employs TRBV5-6 and TRBJ2-3; unclear D gene. In germline, CDR1 is SGHDT, CDR2 YYEEEE. Trimming pared 5 bases from V and 0 bases from J, leaving 10 bases between. The CDR3 totals 14 residues. The CDR3 spells CASRTPGSTDTQYF. The CDR3 coding sequence is TGTGCCAGCAGGACCCCAGGAAGCACAGATACGCAGTATTTT.

The chain joins TRBV7-9 to TRBJ2-7; 7 bases agree with TRBD1. Unmatched junction bases numbered 2, after V lost 3 bases and J lost 3 bases. This CDR3 is 13 amino acids long. Germline V gene sequence: CDR1 SEHNR, CDR2 FQNEAQ (reference sequence). Written as DNA, the CDR3 is TGTGCCAGCAGCTTGGGACAGAACTACGAGCAGTACTTC. Translation: CASSLGQNYEQYF.

The rearrangement links TRBV18 to TRBJ2-6; D uncertain. Trimming cost V 3 bases and J 2 bases, with 11 bases left between them. CDR3 length: 16 amino acids. Germline V gene lookup returns CDR1 KGHSH and CDR2 LQKENI. CDR3: CASSPGSRTGANVLTF. The CDR3, as DNA: TGTGCCAGCTCACCCGGAAGCCGCACTGGGGCCAACGTCCTGACTTTC.

The chain combines TRBV13 with TRBJ2-6; no clear D gene. This CDR3 is 15 amino acids long. The V end was cut by 6 bases, the J end by 0 bases, with 9 bases between. Germline loops: CDR1 PRHDT, CDR2 FYEKMQ (reference sequence). The CDR3 protein is CASRSLGSGANVLTF. The CDR3 DNA follows: TGTGCCAGCAGATCCTTAGGCTCTGGGGCCAACGTCCTGACTTTC.

The gene calls are TRBV15 and TRBJ1-5; 7 nucleotides agree with TRBD1. J gave up 5 bases and V 0 bases, and 4 bases lay outside the gene matches. The CDR3 extends over 15 amino acids. CDR1 LNHNV and CDR2 YYDKDF come from the germline V gene (reference sequence). The CDR3 DNA follows: TGTGCCACCAGCAGAGAGGACAGGACTTATCAGCCCCAGCATTTT. Its protein product is CATSREDRTYQPQHF.

This chain joins TRBV6-6 and TRBJ1-2; D is unclear. The CDR3 has 11 amino acids. CDR1 and CDR2 from the germline V gene are MNHNY and SVGAGI (reference sequence). V lost 5 bases to trimming and J lost 8 bases, with 9 bases between them. The DNA of the CDR3 is TGTGCCAGCAGTCCCCCGGGGGGCTACACCTTC. It codes for CASSPPGGYTF.

This chain connects TRBV4-1 to TRBJ1-5, with no clear D. V was trimmed by 0 bases and J by 4 bases, leaving 13 bases between them. The length of the CDR3 is 16 residues. The germline gives CDR1 MGHRA, CDR2 YSYEKL. CDR3 sequence (DNA): TGCGCCAGCAGCCAAGACTCAGAACCCATAAATCAGCCCCAGCATTTT. Translating gives CASSQDSEPINQPQHF.

This clone was picked up a small number of times. The chain links TRBV9 to TRBJ1-2; possible D gene TRBD1, 6 bases. The CDR3 totals 15 residues. Trimming removed 3 bases from V and 4 bases from J, with 16 bases in between. Germline V CDR1 and CDR2: SGDLS, YYNGEE. The CDR3 loop reads CASSARQEHLYGYTF. CDR3 in DNA: TGTGCCAGCAGCGCCCGACAGGAACACCTCTATGGCTACACCTTC.

A word on this clone: Within the sample, other DNA sequences also encode this same CDR3. This chain connects TRBV29-1 to TRBJ2-3, with TRBD1 matching 9 bases. J gave up 4 bases and V 3 bases, and 11 bases lay outside the gene matches. The germline V gene has CDR1 SQVTM and CDR2 ANQGSEA. This CDR3 has 16 amino acids. The CDR3 reads CSVEELRDRDADTQYF. For the CDR3, the DNA is TGCAGCGTTGAGGAACTCCGGGACAGGGATGCAGATACGCAGTATTTT.

A few counts support this clone. The chain joins TRBV19 to TRBJ2-2, with D unresolved. V lost 7 bases to trimming and J lost 2 bases, with 14 bases between them. Per the germline V gene, CDR1 is LNHDA and CDR2 is SQIVND (reference sequence). This CDR3 has 15 amino acids. The CDR3 region has the DNA TGTGCCAGTACCCCCGGCCAGATTAACACCGGGGAGCTGTTTTTT. Its translation: CASTPGQINTGELFF. The full variable domain, rest sourced from reference TRBV19 and TRBJ2-2, is DGGITQSPKYLFRKEGQNVTLSCEQNLNHDAMYWYRQDPGQGLRLIYYSQIVNDFQKGDIAEGYSVSREKKESFPLTVTSAQKNPTAFYLCASTPGQINTGELFFGEGSRLTVL.

CDR3: CASSLDLQGAEAFF. CDR3 coding DNA: TGTGCCAGCAGCTTAGATCTCCAGGGGGCTGAAGCTTTCTTT. J is TRBJ1-1 and V is TRBV7-3; 7 nucleotides agree with TRBD1. Germline V CDR1 and CDR2: SGHTA, FQGTGA. The CDR3 totals 14 residues. Germline trimming cut 2 bases from V and 6 bases from J; bases unmatched to any gene: 6.

This clone was seen more than once but under ten times. The rearrangement uses TRBV5-1 and TRBJ2-4; no firm D call. Trimming left V 0 bases short and J 1 base short, with 5 bases between. CDR3 length equals 14 residues. Germline V gene sequence: CDR1 SGHRS, CDR2 YFSETQ. In DNA form, the CDR3 reads TGCGCCAGCAGCTTGGACAGCGCCAAAAACATTCAGTACTTC. Encoded protein: CASSLDSAKNIQYF.

This clone was recorded a few times. This chain joins TRBV6-6 and TRBJ2-1, with 10 nucleotides matching TRBD2. The germline CDR1 and CDR2 sequences are MNHNY and SVGAGI (reference sequence). Trimming took 5 bases from V and 2 from J; bases not matched to a gene: 3. CDR3 length: 15 amino acids. The DNA for the CDR3 is TGTGCCAGCAGTGTGAGCGGGAGGGCCTACAATGAGCAGTTCTTC. Amino acid sequence: CASSVSGRAYNEQFF.

The chain joins TRBV6-1 to TRBJ2-7; possibly TRBD1 for D (5 bases). The length of the CDR3 is 16 residues. Germline values: CDR1 MNHNS, CDR2 SASEGT. Trimming took off 1 base at V and 2 bases at J, with 15 bases between the two ends. The CDR3 here is CASSEDKGWFTYEQYF. The DNA for the CDR3 is TGTGCCAGCAGTGAAGATAAGGGGTGGTTTACCTACGAGCAGTACTTC.

The gene calls are TRBV2 and TRBJ2-2; perhaps TRBD2 as D (6 bases). CDR3 length: 15 residues. Trimming pared 9 bases from V and 1 base from J, leaving 15 bases between. CDR1 is SNHLY and CDR2 is FYNNEI in the germline V gene. CDR3 in DNA: TGTGCCAGGGGGCCTAGCGCCCTGAACACCGGGGAGCTGTTTTTT. Translation: CARGPSALNTGELFF. Together with reference TRBV2 and TRBJ2-2, the CDR3 gives the full variable domain: EPEVTQTPSHQVTQMGQEVILRCVPISNHLYFYWYRQILGQKVEFLVSFYNNEISEKSEIFDDQFSVERPDGSNFTLKIRSTKLEDSAMYFCARGPSALNTGELFFGEGSRLTVL.

This clone was found many times. The chain couples TRBV19 to TRBJ1-5, with 8 bases aligning to TRBD1. This CDR3 is 14 amino acids long. Trimming at V came to 5 bases and at J to 5 bases, leaving 5 bases not matched to a gene. From germline, CDR1 is LNHDA and CDR2 SQIVND (reference sequence). CDR3 residues: CASSQGQEHQPQHF. CDR3 sequence (DNA): TGTGCCAGTAGTCAGGGACAGGAGCATCAGCCCCAGCATTTT.

The CDR3 DNA reads TGTGCCAGCAGCTTGGGGGGCAGGACGGGCTCCTACGAGCAGTACTTC. Translation: CASSLGGRTGSYEQYF. The chain uses TRBV7-6 and TRBJ2-7; D is perhaps TRBD1 or TRBD2 (6 bases each). V gave up 3 bases and J gave up 0 bases, with 15 bases separating them. The CDR3 loop spans 16 amino acids. CDR1 SGHVS and CDR2 FNYEAQ come from the germline V gene.

This clone was counted once. The DNA for the CDR3 is TGTGCCAGCAGTTCGACATTGTATAGCAATCAGCCCCAGCATTTT. Translated: CASSSTLYSNQPQHF. The chain uses TRBV2 and TRBJ1-5; D not certain. This CDR3 is built from 15 residues. Germline CDR1 reads SNHLY; CDR2 reads FYNNEI. Between the trimmed V and J ends, which lost 5 bases and 0 bases, there was a span of 11 bases.

The chain carries TRBV7-9 and TRBJ1-1; D is unclear. The CDR3 covers 14 residues. Trimming removed 0 bases at V and 4 bases at J, with 9 bases between. From germline, CDR1 is SEHNR and CDR2 FQNEAQ (reference sequence). In DNA, the CDR3 is TGTGCCAGCAGCTTAGCTTCTAGGAGCACTGAAGCTTTCTTT. It encodes CASSLASRSTEAFF.

The chain has TRBV4-1 and TRBJ2-2, with a tentative D call TRBD1 (6 bases). Germline V CDR1 and CDR2: MGHRA, YSYEKL. The V end lost 4 bases, the J end lost 3 bases, and 21 bases lay between the germline ends. This CDR3 region has 18 residues. CDR3 DNA sequence: TGCGCCAGCAGCCTAAGGGGGTTTGTCCCAGGGGACACCGGGGAGCTGTTTTTT. Translated, it gives CASSLRGFVPGDTGELFF.

This clone has only a few counts. CDR3 in DNA: TGTGCCAGTAGTCGGACTAGCTGGTACAATGAGCAGTTCTTC. Translating it yields CASSRTSWYNEQFF. The chain carries TRBV19 and TRBJ2-1; 8 bases map to TRBD2. V was clipped by 5 bases and J by 4 bases; unmatched bases: 4. The CDR3 consists of 14 residues. Per germline, CDR1 LNHDA and CDR2 SQIVND (reference sequence).

This clone was seen a few times. The chain joins TRBV7-9 to TRBJ1-1; D is undetermined. Trimming shortened V by 0 bases and J by 7 bases, and 9 bases separated the two germline ends. The CDR3 contains 13 residues. Germline CDR1 and CDR2: SEHNR and FQNEAQ (reference sequence). The CDR3 DNA reads as TGTGCCAGCAGCTTAGCGTTTGAGGGTGAAGCTTTCTTT. Translating it yields CASSLAFEGEAFF. The full variable domain, with the rest looked up from reference TRBV7-9 and TRBJ1-1, is DTGVSQNPRHKITKRGQNVTFRCDPISEHNRLYWYRQTLGQGPEFLTYFQNEAQLEKSRLLSDRFSAERPKGSFSTLEIQRTEQGDSAMYLCASSLAFEGEAFFGQGTRLTVV.

The V gene is TRBV6-1, the J gene TRBJ1-2; 8 positions match TRBD1. From germline, CDR1 is MNHNS and CDR2 SASEGT. The CDR3 length is 16 residues. With 3 bases clipped from V and 0 bases from J, the junction kept 6 bases outside the gene matches. The CDR3 DNA follows: TGTGCCAGCAGTGACCTGGACAGGGCTTCTAACTATGGCTACACCTTC. This codes for CASSDLDRASNYGYTF.

This clone was seen only a few times. The CDR3 spells CSVGDGRSYEQYF. The DNA of the CDR3 is TGCAGCGTTGGGGACGGCCGCTCCTACGAGCAGTACTTC. The chain couples TRBV29-1 to TRBJ2-7; D is possibly TRBD1 or TRBD2 (5 bases each). CDR1 is SQVTM and CDR2 is ANQGSEA in the germline V gene. The V end lost 4 bases, the J end lost 0 bases, and 10 bases lay between the germline ends. This CDR3 is built from 13 residues.

The V gene is TRBV5-1, the J gene TRBJ1-2; TRBD1 is a possible D gene (6 bases). The CDR3 extends over 15 amino acids. CDR1 and CDR2 from the germline V gene are SGHRS and YFSETQ. V gave up 0 bases and J gave up 4 bases, with 13 bases separating them. The CDR3 here is CASSLEQGSRYGYTF. As DNA, the CDR3 is TGCGCCAGCAGCTTGGAACAGGGATCCCGCTATGGCTACACCTTC.

The chain joins TRBV4-1 to TRBJ1-1, with unresolved D. Trimming removed 0 bases from V and 1 base from J, with 12 bases in between. Per the germline V gene, CDR1 is MGHRA and CDR2 is YSYEKL. There are 16 residues in the CDR3. In DNA, the CDR3 is TGCGCCAGCAGCCAAGATGCGCGACCGCCGAACACTGAAGCTTTCTTT. Translation: CASSQDARPPNTEAFF.

The CDR3 loop is CASSQGRVGDTQYF. The CDR3 region has the DNA TGCGCCAGCAGCCAAGGCAGGGTCGGAGATACGCAGTATTTT. The chain links TRBV4-1 to TRBJ2-3; TRBD1 might be the D (5 bases). The V end was cut by 1 base, the J end by 5 bases, with 10 bases between. CDR3 length equals 14 residues. CDR1 and CDR2 (germline): MGHRA, YSYEKL.

The rearrangement joins TRBV29-1 to TRBJ1-1; D is unresolved. Deletions cut 6 bases from V and 1 base from J, with 9 bases between. The germline V gene encodes CDR1 SQVTM and CDR2 ANQGSEA. CDR3 length: 12 amino acids. As DNA, the CDR3 is TGCAGCGTCAGAGTAGGGAACACTGAAGCTTTCTTT. Translated, it gives CSVRVGNTEAFF.